This T cell receptor (beta chain) was observed in a study of blood T cell repertoires in COVID-19. Clones were sequenced by immunoSEQ multiplex PCR, and TCRdb holds only the in-frame ones, with some missing. The data hold a few hundred thousand clones, with around 87% observed a single time. V shed 5 bases, J shed 6 bases, and the junction held 4 bases outside the gene matches. This CDR3 has 12 residues. The sequenced material came from PBMCs or T cells enriched from blood (not recorded which). The chain uses TRBV12-3 or TRBV12-4 and TRBJ2-7, with 7 positions matching TRBD1. The source of this sequence is a man aged 30-40 years who had recovered from COVID-19. CDR3 bases: TGTGCCAGCAGTCTGGACAGGAGCGAGCAGTACTTC. It specifies CASSLDRSEQYF.